This TCR beta chain was sequenced in a study of cytomegalovirus exposure and HLA in healthy donors. Study-wide background: A later analysis reported the same platform for the roughly 120 validation repertoires and the roughly 650 first-cohort repertoires. General observations from the study: Reports credit the classifier with highly specific, highly sensitive diagnosis of cytomegalovirus status. The study found most TCR sequences rare, yet found some public TCRs in many donors.

Assay: immunoSEQ multiplex PCR; the TCRdb copy retains only in-frame clones and omits some. The table has tens of thousands of clones, around 90% seen once; the top ten hold roughly 3.8%. Trimming took 3 bases from V and 1 from J, leaving 7 bases between them. The germline V gene has CDR1 LNHDA and CDR2 SQIVND (reference sequence). The CDR3 is 15 residues long. Worth noting for this clone: Its antigen is not known.

The V and J genes are TRBV19 and TRBJ2-6; D gene unclear. Source material: PBMCs. This clonotype originated in a woman aged 18-29 years in good health and CMV-seropositive. DNA for the CDR3: TGTGCCAGTAGTATTCTCAGATCTGGGGCCAACGTCCTGACTTTC. Its translation: CASSILRSGANVLTF.